These T cell receptor beta chains were read from a single sample in a study of regulatory T cells in long-lasting Graves disease. TCRdb fed the multiplex PCR reads into MiXCR, producing one record per CDR3 protein. The top ten hold less than 15% of the sample, which has about 460,000 distinct CDR3 sequences, 22% seen once. Sequencing was performed on peripheral blood mononuclear cells (PBMCs), taken when the disease was refractory, from a patient treated with antithyroid drugs. The source of these receptors is a female donor with Graves disease. Both conserved end residues are part of each CDR3. The D gene is left open where the match is weak. Clone size is given for some rows only: seen once, a few or many times, or a class if the clone is expanded.

v_call: TRBV12-3/TRBV12-4; clone_size: many; j_call: TRBJ1-1; d_call: TRBD1; cdr3_aa: CASRGGQSRPGAFF; cdr3_nt: TGTGCCAGCAGGGGGGGACAGTCCCGTCCTGGGGCTTTCTTT
v_call: TRBV6-1; clone_size: NA; j_call: TRBJ1-5; d_call: NA; cdr3_aa: CASKSEFGSNQPQHF; cdr3_nt: TGTGCTTCTAAAAGCGAGTTTGGGAGCAATCAGCCCCAGCATTTT
v_call: TRBV7-3; clone_size: many; j_call: TRBJ1-6; d_call: TRBD1; cdr3_aa: CASSPDRGPSPLHF; cdr3_nt: TGTGCCAGCAGCCCTGACAGGGGGCCATCACCCCTCCACTTT
v_call: TRBV5-1; clone_size: NA; j_call: TRBJ1-4; d_call: NA; cdr3_aa: CASSLDPATNEKLFF; cdr3_nt: TGCGCCAGCAGCTTGGATCCTGCAACTAATGAAAAACTGTTTTTT
v_call: TRBV12-3/TRBV12-4; clone_size: many; j_call: TRBJ2-7; d_call: TRBD2; cdr3_aa: CASGSGSGYEQYF; cdr3_nt: TGTGCCAGCGGGAGCGGGAGTGGCTACGAGCAGTACTTC
v_call: TRBV20-1; clone_size: many; j_call: TRBJ2-7; d_call: NA; cdr3_aa: CSAPVRGSSYEQYF; cdr3_nt: TGCAGTGCCCCCGTCCGAGGAAGCTCCTACGAGCAGTACTTC
v_call: TRBV7-9; clone_size: NA; j_call: TRBJ1-2; d_call: NA; cdr3_aa: CASRSLKDGDGYGYTF; cdr3_nt: TGTGCCAGCAGGTCACTTAAAGACGGGGACGGCTATGGCTACACCTTC
v_call: TRBV28; clone_size: many; j_call: TRBJ2-2; d_call: NA; cdr3_aa: CASSTQTEPGELFF; cdr3_nt: TGTGCCAGCAGTACCCAGACAGAACCCGGGGAGCTGTTTTTT
v_call: TRBV5-1; clone_size: NA; j_call: TRBJ1-5; d_call: NA; cdr3_aa: CASSVVPGGNQPQHF; cdr3_nt: TGCGCCAGCAGCGTAGTCCCGGGTGGCAATCAGCCCCAGCATTTT
v_call: TRBV19; clone_size: few; j_call: TRBJ1-2; d_call: NA; cdr3_aa: CASSFSSGTEYGYTF; cdr3_nt: TGTGCCAGTAGTTTCTCCTCCGGGACCGAATATGGCTACACCTTC
v_call: TRBV12-3/TRBV12-4; clone_size: NA; j_call: TRBJ1-1; d_call: NA; cdr3_aa: CASSYSVGSTEAFF; cdr3_nt: TGTGCCAGCAGTTACTCGGTGGGGAGTACTGAAGCTTTCTTT
v_call: TRBV28; clone_size: many; j_call: TRBJ2-7; d_call: TRBD2; cdr3_aa: CASRTGLAYEQYF; cdr3_nt: TGTGCCAGCCGGACGGGACTAGCCTACGAGCAGTACTTC
v_call: TRBV4-1; clone_size: NA; j_call: TRBJ1-3; d_call: NA; cdr3_aa: CASSQVPSSGNTIYF; cdr3_nt: TGCGCCAGCAGCCAAGTACCGAGCTCCGGAAACACCATATATTTT
v_call: TRBV12-3/TRBV12-4; clone_size: many; j_call: TRBJ1-2; d_call: NA; cdr3_aa: CASSPGLIYGYTF; cdr3_nt: TGTGCCAGCAGCCCGGGACTGATCTATGGCTACACCTTC
v_call: TRBV28; clone_size: many; j_call: TRBJ2-5; d_call: NA; cdr3_aa: CASSSSDISQETQYF; cdr3_nt: NA
v_call: TRBV19; clone_size: few; j_call: TRBJ2-5; d_call: NA; cdr3_aa: CASSIEALGWGTQYF; cdr3_nt: TGTGCCAGTAGTATCGAAGCGCTCGGGTGGGGGACCCAGTACTTC
v_call: TRBV9; clone_size: NA; j_call: TRBJ1-1; d_call: NA; cdr3_aa: CASSGGVHTEAFF; cdr3_nt: TGTGCCAGCAGCGGGGGAGTCCACACTGAAGCTTTCTTT
v_call: TRBV11-2; clone_size: many; j_call: TRBJ1-2; d_call: NA; cdr3_aa: CASSSIRDMNYGYTF; cdr3_nt: TGTGCCAGCAGCTCGATCCGGGACATGAACTATGGCTACACCTTC
v_call: TRBV28; clone_size: many; j_call: TRBJ2-1; d_call: NA; cdr3_aa: CASLAGGRSYNEQFF; cdr3_nt: TGTGCCAGCCTCGCAGGGGGGAGGTCCTACAATGAGCAGTTCTTC
v_call: TRBV7-2; clone_size: many; j_call: TRBJ2-5; d_call: NA; cdr3_aa: CASTPPGAGTWYETQYF; cdr3_nt: TGTGCCAGCACCCCCCCCGGGGCAGGGACGTGGTACGAGACCCAGTACTTC
v_call: TRBV20-1; clone_size: many; j_call: TRBJ2-5; d_call: NA; cdr3_aa: CSACRLGGETQYF; cdr3_nt: TGCAGTGCCTGCCGGTTGGGGGGAGAGACCCAGTACTTC
v_call: TRBV29-1; clone_size: many; j_call: TRBJ2-7; d_call: NA; cdr3_aa: CSATRQGGPYEQYF; cdr3_nt: TGCAGCGCCACCAGACAGGGAGGACCCTACGAGCAGTACTTC